The sequence of this T cell receptor beta chain was determined in a study of blood T cells in healthy people across ages. Overall study findings and caveats: The fall in TCR beta diversity per million T cells was roughly linear with age.

Through a sample-barcoded 5' primer and a J-beta primer mix, a second PCR was run for roughly 6 to 11 cycles. TCRdb processed the 5' RACE reads anew with MiXCR; each CDR3 protein has one entry. Counted here are roughly 800,000 distinct CDR3 sequences, around 36% occurring once; the ten biggest clones make up roughly 13%. Germline V gene sequence: CDR1 SGDLS, CDR2 YYNGEE. The CDR3 is 15 residues long. Trimming removed 0 bases from V and 8 bases from J, with 15 bases in between. This clonotype turned up a few times. Antigen unknown. The chain links TRBV9 to TRBJ2-1, with a tentative D call TRBD2 (7 bases). What was sequenced was blood. The clonotype was recovered from a young man in good health. The CDR3 sequence is CASSVGGGGPYEQFF. The CDR3, as DNA: TGTGCCAGCAGCGTAGGAGGGGGGGGGCCGTATGAGCAGTTCTTC.